Below, 7 T cell receptor beta chains from the same sample are listed, as sequenced in a study of blood T cell repertoires in COVID-19 (dated by TCRdb to the early 2020s). Receptors were amplified or captured by the immunoSEQ multiplex PCR assay. TCRdb limited this immuneACCESS table to in-frame rearrangements with V and J called. A share of clones is missing; checked studies link under half to unresolved V genes, and the rest is unexplained. Within this sample are some 260,000 clones, with roughly 84% of them counted one time only. The ten top clones hold about 2.1% of the sample. Input material: peripheral blood. Receptor source: a woman in her thirties or forties who had recovered from COVID-19.

This clone was recorded a few times. The V call is TRBV20-1, the J call TRBJ1-5; possible D gene TRBD1, 6 bases. The V end was cut by 3 bases, the J end by 4 bases, with 13 bases between. Looked up from germline, CDR1 is DFQATT and CDR2 is SNEGSKA (reference sequence). CDR3 length: 14 amino acids. The CDR3 protein is CSASGDRQNQPQHF. The DNA of the CDR3 is TGCAGTGCTAGTGGTGACAGGCAAAATCAGCCCCAGCATTTT.

The J gene is TRBJ2-2, the V gene TRBV7-3; a possible D gene is TRBD1 (5 bases). Germline V gene sequence: CDR1 SGHTA, CDR2 FQGTGA. The V and J ends lost 4 bases and 6 bases respectively, with 9 bases between them. The CDR3 has 13 residues. CDR3 in amino acids: CASSSGSAGELFF. The CDR3 bases are TGTGCCAGCAGCTCAGGGTCCGCCGGGGAGCTGTTTTTT. The full variable domain, rest sourced from reference TRBV7-3 and TRBJ2-2, is GAGVSQTPSNKVTEKGKYVELRCDPISGHTALYWYRQSLGQGPEFLIYFQGTGAADDSGLPNDRFFAVRPEGSVSTLKIQRTERGDSAVYLCASSSGSAGELFFGEGSRLTVL.

The chain joins TRBV12-3 or TRBV12-4 to TRBJ1-5; 10 positions match TRBD1. Trimming removed 4 bases from V and 6 bases from J; junction bases left unmatched: 0. The CDR3 loop spans 13 amino acids. CDR3 residues: CASSWTGGQPQHF. The CDR3 DNA sequence: TGTGCCAGCAGTTGGACAGGGGGTCAGCCCCAGCATTTT.

The sample holds a few counts of this clone. Relative to the germline gene, one junction end is altered; a read error may explain this. This sequence joins TRBV27 and TRBJ2-7, with 9 bases matching TRBD2. Germline V gene data show CDR1 as MNHEY and CDR2 as SMNVEV (reference sequence). The CDR3 extends over 16 amino acids. CDR3 in DNA: TGTGCCAGCAGTTTAACCGCGGGCAGGGAATCTAGCGGGACCCTATTC. This encodes CASSLTAGRESSGTLF.

V usage is TRBV6-4 and J usage is TRBJ2-2; 7 nucleotides match TRBD1. CDR1 is MRHNA and CDR2 is SNTAGT in the germline V gene. The CDR3 has 15 amino acids. V was pared by 6 bases and J by 4 bases, with 8 bases of the junction left unmatched. The chain's CDR3 is CASSLRQGGTGELFF. The CDR3 bases are TGTGCCAGCAGCCTTAGACAGGGCGGCACCGGGGAGCTGTTTTTT.

The chain is built from TRBV2 and TRBJ2-6, with D perhaps TRBD2 (5 bases). Germline-derived CDR1 and CDR2 are SNHLY and FYNNEI. The V and J ends lost 5 bases and 0 bases respectively, with 11 bases between them. The length of the CDR3 is 16 residues. The chain's CDR3 is CASSRSEDSGANVLTF. The CDR3 coding sequence is TGTGCCAGCAGTAGGTCGGAGGACTCTGGGGCCAACGTCCTGACTTTC. The full variable domain, in which reference TRBV2 and TRBJ2-6 provide the parts outside the CDR3, is EPEVTQTPSHQVTQMGQEVILRCVPISNHLYFYWYRQILGQKVEFLVSFYNNEISEKSEIFDDQFSVERPDGSNFTLKIRSTKLEDSAMYFCASSRSEDSGANVLTFGAGSRLTVL.

The chain joins TRBV5-6 to TRBJ2-5; 8 bases map to TRBD2. V dropped 4 bases and J dropped 5; count of bases not matched to a gene: 1. Germline V gives CDR1 SGHDT, CDR2 YYEEEE. The CDR3 is 12 residues long. The DNA of the CDR3 is TGTGCCAGCAGCCCGGGAGGGGAGACCCAGTACTTC. Protein sequence: CASSPGGETQYF.